Each of the 14 T cell receptor beta chains below was sequenced from the same sample in a study of blood T cell repertoires in COVID-19. The protocol was immunoSEQ multiplex PCR, while the TCRdb copy is restricted to in-frame clones and leaves out a portion. The repertoire consists of some 60,000 clones, with roughly 70% occurring once and the leading ten covering less than 20%. The sample taken for sequencing was peripheral blood. The receptors come from a woman between 45 and 65 years old with active or convalescent COVID-19.

The chain combines TRBV2 with TRBJ1-4; perhaps TRBD1 as D (5 bases). The ends were cut back, 2 bases at V and 6 bases at J, with 13 bases in the middle. The CDR3 is 15 amino acids. In germline, CDR1 is SNHLY, CDR2 FYNNEI. In nucleotides, the CDR3 is TGTGCCAGCAGTGAAAGGGCAGGGAAGGATGAAAAACTGTTTTTT. Protein: CASSERAGKDEKLFF. Drawing the rest from reference TRBV2 and TRBJ1-4, the complete variable domain is EPEVTQTPSHQVTQMGQEVILRCVPISNHLYFYWYRQILGQKVEFLVSFYNNEISEKSEIFDDQFSVERPDGSNFTLKIRSTKLEDSAMYFCASSERAGKDEKLFFGSGTQLSVL.

This chain uses TRBV30 with TRBJ1-3, with 7 positions matching TRBD1. Looked up from germline, CDR1 is GTSNPN and CDR2 is SVGIG (reference sequence). Germline trimming cut 4 bases from V and 4 bases from J; bases unmatched to any gene: 4. The CDR3 loop spans 13 amino acids. The CDR3 region has the DNA TGTGCCTGGAACTCAGGGGGAGGAAACACCATATATTTT. It encodes CAWNSGGGNTIYF.

The chain uses TRBV19 and TRBJ1-1; tentative D call: TRBD1 (6 bases). This CDR3 region has 15 residues. V gave up 7 bases and J gave up 1 base, with 16 bases separating them. The germline V gene has CDR1 LNHDA and CDR2 SQIVND (reference sequence). The CDR3 here is CASIAQTGRNTEAFF. As DNA, the CDR3 is TGTGCCAGTATCGCCCAGACAGGCAGGAACACTGAAGCTTTCTTT.

The rearrangement links TRBV11-2 to TRBJ2-1; D unresolved. From germline, CDR1 is SGHAT and CDR2 FQNNGV. The CDR3 is 14 residues long. Trimming removed 1 base from V and 6 bases from J, with 10 bases in between. The CDR3, as DNA: TGTGCCAGCAGCTTAGCGGCAGGCCTCAATGAGCAGTTCTTC. It yields the protein CASSLAAGLNEQFF.

The V gene is TRBV10-3, the J gene TRBJ1-1; D remains ambiguous. V lost 0 bases, J lost 11 bases, and 13 bases lay in between. Germline-derived CDR1 and CDR2 are ENHRY and SYGVKD. The CDR3 spans 13 residues. The CDR3: CAISESEGAGAFF. DNA for the CDR3: TGTGCCATCAGTGAGTCGGAGGGAGCCGGGGCTTTCTTT.

As regards this clone: The DNA is left out, because the CDR3 cannot be placed on it with certainty; the CDR3 is given as TCRdb lists it. The rearrangement links TRBV28 to TRBJ1-2. Inclusive of both ends, the CDR3 amounts to 14 amino acids. Germline V lookup: CDR1 MDHEN, CDR2 SYDVKM. CDR3 residues: CASSFGAGSYGYTF.

The chain recombines TRBV6-5 with TRBJ1-1; perhaps TRBD1 as D (6 bases). The CDR3 totals 14 residues. In germline, CDR1 is MNHEY, CDR2 SVGAGI. The V gene lost 5 bases and the J gene lost 3 bases, with 13 bases spanning the gap. CDR3 loop: CASSMTGRDTEAFF. In DNA form, the CDR3 reads TGTGCCAGCAGTATGACAGGTAGGGACACTGAAGCTTTCTTT.

The genes are TRBV5-1 and TRBJ1-1; maybe TRBD1 (5 bases). Per the germline V gene, CDR1 is SGHRS and CDR2 is YFSETQ. The CDR3 is 11 residues long. The V gene lost 6 bases and the J gene lost 3 bases, with 6 bases spanning the gap. The CDR3 DNA reads as TGCGCCAGCACGGGGGACACTGAAGCTTTCTTT. Translation gives CASTGDTEAFF.

This sequence joins TRBV28 and TRBJ2-7, with 8 bases matching TRBD1. The length of the CDR3 is 15 residues. J was trimmed by 4 bases and V by 3 bases; bases with no gene match: 8. Germline V gene sequence: CDR1 MDHEN, CDR2 SYDVKM. CDR3 residues: CASSFRQGAHYEQYF. The CDR3 bases are TGTGCCAGCAGTTTTCGGCAGGGGGCGCATTACGAGCAGTACTTC.

This rearrangement joins TRBV7-9 to TRBJ2-3; 13 nucleotides align to TRBD2. The germline V gene has CDR1 SEHNR and CDR2 FQNEAQ (reference sequence). The CDR3 runs 17 residues. V shed 5 bases, J shed 5 bases, and the junction held 10 bases outside the gene matches. This chain's CDR3 is CASSSRTSGSQGDTQYF. CDR3 sequence (DNA): TGTGCCAGCAGCAGCCGGACTAGCGGGAGTCAAGGAGATACGCAGTATTTT.

This clone was counted a single time. The chain links TRBV2 to TRBJ2-5; no clear D. The germline gives CDR1 SNHLY, CDR2 FYNNEI. Trimming removed 5 bases at V and 5 bases at J, with 6 bases between. CDR3 size: 11 residues. The CDR3 coding sequence is TGTGCCAGCAGTCTTGTGGAGACCCAGTACTTC. Its protein is CASSLVETQYF.

The rearrangement links TRBV2 to TRBJ2-7; D not certain. Trimming removed 8 bases from V and 4 bases from J, with 9 bases in between. The CDR3 loop spans 11 amino acids. CDR1 SNHLY and CDR2 FYNNEI come from the germline V gene. The CDR3 DNA follows: TGTGCCAGCTCTTTATATTACGAGCAGTACTTC. This encodes CASSLYYEQYF.

V and J are TRBV7-8 and TRBJ2-7; weak D call: TRBD2 (5 bases). Germline CDR1 reads SGHVS; CDR2 reads FQNEAQ. V was cut by 5 bases and J by 3 bases, with 11 bases left in between. CDR3 length equals 13 residues. The CDR3 DNA is TGTGCCAGCAGCCACGGGGTCGGCTACGAGCAGTACTTC. Translation gives CASSHGVGYEQYF.

Only a few counts were recorded for this clone. The genes are TRBV24-1 and TRBJ2-5, with 12 bases that match TRBD1. The CDR3 sequence is 13 residues long. Losses at the gene ends were 9 bases for V and 7 bases for J; bases not matched to a gene: 5. Germline CDR1 reads KGHDR; CDR2 reads SFDVKD. This chain's CDR3 is CATRGTGGATQYF. The DNA of the CDR3 is TGTGCCACCCGGGGGACAGGGGGCGCGACCCAGTACTTC.